This T cell receptor beta chain came from a study of cytomegalovirus exposure and HLA in healthy donors. This clone was observed a single time. Its antigen is as yet unknown. Both 60 Vbeta primers and 13 Jbeta primers went into the PCR. Sequenced by immunoSEQ multiplex PCR; TCRdb stores in-frame clones only, minus some. The profile shows about 84,000 clones, around 66% of them singletons. Study conclusions and caveats: The study recorded some 160 TCR beta chains that were cytomegalovirus-associated. Reports state that TCR beta sequences accurately predicted most subjects' HLA-A and HLA-B alleles. In an earlier analysis, productive rearrangement rates for most beta V segments clustered near 87% or 30%. No immune exposure information besides CMV serostatus was available.

CDR1 and CDR2 (germline): MNHEY, SVGAGI. This CDR3 region has 14 residues. V dropped 7 bases and J dropped 9; count of bases not matched to a gene: 14. This receptor was taken from a woman aged 40 to 55 in good health and CMV-seropositive. The sequenced material came from PBMCs. The chain carries TRBV6-5 and TRBJ2-7; 8 nucleotides agree with TRBD2. The CDR3 DNA follows: TGTGCCAGCAACAAACGGGGGGGAGACCGGCGGCAGTACTTC. Its translation: CASNKRGGDRRQYF.